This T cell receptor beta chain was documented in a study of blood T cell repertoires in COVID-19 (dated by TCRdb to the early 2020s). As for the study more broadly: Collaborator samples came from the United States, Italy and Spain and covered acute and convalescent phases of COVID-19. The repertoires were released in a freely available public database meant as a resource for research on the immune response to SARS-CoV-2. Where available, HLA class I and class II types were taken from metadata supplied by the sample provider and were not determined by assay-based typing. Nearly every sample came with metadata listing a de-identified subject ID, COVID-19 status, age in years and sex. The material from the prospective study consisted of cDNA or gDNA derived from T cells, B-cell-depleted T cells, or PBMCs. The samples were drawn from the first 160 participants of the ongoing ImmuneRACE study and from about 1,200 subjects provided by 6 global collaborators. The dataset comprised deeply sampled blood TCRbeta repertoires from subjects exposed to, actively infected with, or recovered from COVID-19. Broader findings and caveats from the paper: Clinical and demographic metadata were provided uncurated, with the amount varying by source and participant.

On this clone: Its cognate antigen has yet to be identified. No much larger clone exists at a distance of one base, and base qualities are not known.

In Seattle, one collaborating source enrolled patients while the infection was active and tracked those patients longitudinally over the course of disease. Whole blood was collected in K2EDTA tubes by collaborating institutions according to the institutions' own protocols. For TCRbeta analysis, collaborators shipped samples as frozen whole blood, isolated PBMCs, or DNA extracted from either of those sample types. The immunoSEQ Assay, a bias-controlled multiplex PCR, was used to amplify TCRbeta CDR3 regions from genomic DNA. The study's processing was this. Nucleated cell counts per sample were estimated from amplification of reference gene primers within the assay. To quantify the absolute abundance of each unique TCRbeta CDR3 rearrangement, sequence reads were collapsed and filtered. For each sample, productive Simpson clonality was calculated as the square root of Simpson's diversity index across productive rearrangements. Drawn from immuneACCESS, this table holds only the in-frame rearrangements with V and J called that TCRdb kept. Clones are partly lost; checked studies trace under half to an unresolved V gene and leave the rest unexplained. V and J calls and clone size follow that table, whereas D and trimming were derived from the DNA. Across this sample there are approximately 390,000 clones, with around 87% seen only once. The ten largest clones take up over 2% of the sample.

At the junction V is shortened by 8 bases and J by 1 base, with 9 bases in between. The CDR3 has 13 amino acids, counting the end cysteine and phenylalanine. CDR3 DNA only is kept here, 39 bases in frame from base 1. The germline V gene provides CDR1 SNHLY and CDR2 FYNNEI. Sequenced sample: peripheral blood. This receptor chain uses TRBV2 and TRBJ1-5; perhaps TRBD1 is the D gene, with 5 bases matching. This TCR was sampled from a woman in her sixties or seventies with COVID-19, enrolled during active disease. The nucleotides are TGTGCCAGCCGGGGGACCAGCAATCAGCCCCAGCATTTT. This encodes CASRGTSNQPQHF.